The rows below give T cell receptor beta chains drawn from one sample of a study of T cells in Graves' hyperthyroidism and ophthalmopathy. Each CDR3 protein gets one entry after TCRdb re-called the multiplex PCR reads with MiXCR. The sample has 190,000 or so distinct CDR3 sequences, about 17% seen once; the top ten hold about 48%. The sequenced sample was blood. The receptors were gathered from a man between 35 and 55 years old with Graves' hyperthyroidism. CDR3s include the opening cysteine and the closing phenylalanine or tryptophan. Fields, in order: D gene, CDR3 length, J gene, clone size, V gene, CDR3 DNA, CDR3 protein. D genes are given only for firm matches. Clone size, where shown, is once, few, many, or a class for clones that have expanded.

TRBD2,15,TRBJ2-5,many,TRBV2,TGTGCCAGCAGTGCTCTAGCGGGGGGGCAAGAGACCCAGTACTTC,CASSALAGGQETQYF
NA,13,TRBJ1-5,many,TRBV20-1,TGCAGTGGCGAAACAGGGCTCAATCAGCCCCAGCATTTT,CSGETGLNQPQHF
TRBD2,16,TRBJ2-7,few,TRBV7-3,TGTGCCAGCAGTACGGGACTAGCGGGGGGACTCTACGAGCAGTACTTC,CASSTGLAGGLYEQYF
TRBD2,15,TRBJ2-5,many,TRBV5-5,TGTGCCAGCAGCCAAGCGGGGGCCCTACAAGAGACCCAGTACTTC,CASSQAGALQETQYF
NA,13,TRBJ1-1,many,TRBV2,TGTGCCAGCAGTGTTAGTGTGAACACTGAAGCTTTCTTT,CASSVSVNTEAFF
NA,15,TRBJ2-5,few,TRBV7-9,TGTGCCAGCAGCTTATACTTCTACCAAGAAGAGACCCAGTACTTC,CASSLYFYQEETQYF
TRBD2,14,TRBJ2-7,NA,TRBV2,TGTGCCAGCAGATCTAGCGGGGACCCCTACGAGCAGTACTTC,CASRSSGDPYEQYF
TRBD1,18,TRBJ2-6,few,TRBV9,TGTGCCAGCAGCGGCACGGGACAGGCGTTCTCTGGGGCCAACGTCCTGACTTTC,CASSGTGQAFSGANVLTF
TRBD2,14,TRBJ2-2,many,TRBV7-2,TGTGCCAGCGGTAGCGGGCGGAACACCGGGGAGCTGTTTTTT,CASGSGRNTGELFF
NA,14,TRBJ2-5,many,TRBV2,TGTGCCAGCAGGGACAGTGGTGTTCAAGAGACCCAGTACTTC,CASRDSGVQETQYF
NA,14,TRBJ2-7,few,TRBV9,TGTGCCAGCAGCGTAGGGACAGTGGTCTCCGAGCAGTACTTC,CASSVGTVVSEQYF
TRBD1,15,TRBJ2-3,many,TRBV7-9,TGTGCCAGCAGCCACCCGACAGGGAAGTCAGATACGCAGTATTTT,CASSHPTGKSDTQYF
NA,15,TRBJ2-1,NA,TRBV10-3,TGTGCCATCAGTGAGTTCTCTAGGGGTTTGAATGAGCAGTTCTTC,CAISEFSRGLNEQFF
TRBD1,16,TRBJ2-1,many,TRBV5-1,TGCGCCAGCAGTCCCGGGTGGACAGGGCCTGGGGATGAGCAGTTCTTC,CASSPGWTGPGDEQFF
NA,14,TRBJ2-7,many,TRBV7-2,TGTGCCAGCAGCTTAAGGGCAGAACGCTACGAGCAGTACTTC,CASSLRAERYEQYF
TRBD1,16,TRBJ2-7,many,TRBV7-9,TGTGCCAGCAGCTTAGAAGGGACAGACAATTACGAGCAGCAGTACTTC,CASSLEGTDNYEQQYF